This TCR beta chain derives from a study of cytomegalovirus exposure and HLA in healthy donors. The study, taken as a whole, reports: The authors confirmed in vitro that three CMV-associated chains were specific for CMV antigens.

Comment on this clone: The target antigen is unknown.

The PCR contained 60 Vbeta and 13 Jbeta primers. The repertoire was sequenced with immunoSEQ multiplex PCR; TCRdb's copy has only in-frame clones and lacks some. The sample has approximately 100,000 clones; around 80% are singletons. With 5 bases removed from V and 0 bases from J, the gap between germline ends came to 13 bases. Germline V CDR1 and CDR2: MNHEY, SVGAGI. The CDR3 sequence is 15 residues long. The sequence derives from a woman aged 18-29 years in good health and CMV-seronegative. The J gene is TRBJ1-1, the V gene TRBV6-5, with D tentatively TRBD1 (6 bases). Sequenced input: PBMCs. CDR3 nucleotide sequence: TGTGCCAGCAGTCCGCTTACAGGGATGAACACTGAAGCTTTCTTT. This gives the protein CASSPLTGMNTEAFF.